The clone carrying this TCR beta chain was observed a handful of times. This sample is part of a study of blood T cell repertoires in COVID-19. Germline V CDR1 and CDR2: LNHDA, SQIVND (reference sequence). Trimming stripped 10 bases from V and 0 bases from J, with 16 bases between. CDR3 size: 15 residues. Authors' processing steps: Scientists estimated how many nucleated cells there were by amplifying reference gene primers. Some clones are missing from TCRdb's copy, which holds only in-frame ones; the method was immunoSEQ multiplex PCR. The V and J calls and clone size were taken over from that table, and D and trimming were inferred from the DNA. The table has fewer than 300,000 clones, roughly 91% seen once.

This receptor was taken from a woman aged 40-49 years who had recovered from COVID-19. The sample was peripheral blood. The chain uses TRBV19 and TRBJ1-5; D gene ambiguous. Here the CDR3 reads CATQGPSPSNQPQHF. Here the CDR3 DNA reads TGTGCCACCCAAGGACCTAGCCCTAGCAATCAGCCCCAGCATTTT.